This T cell receptor (beta chain) was captured by sequencing in a study of OX40 agonist ivuxolimab in advanced cancers. This clone was observed a handful of times. As yet, its antigen is unknown. CDR3 length: 13 residues. Trimming pared 5 bases from V and 7 bases from J, leaving 14 bases between. Per germline, CDR1 SGHTA and CDR2 FQGTGA. The repertoire was sequenced with immunoSEQ multiplex PCR; TCRdb's copy has only in-frame clones and lacks some. The repertoire has some 31,000 clones, over 60% of them found once; the top ten carry 20% to 25%. Regarding the study as a whole: CD4+ and CD8+ T cells in blood underwent clonal expansion by week 6 at 0.1 to 3.0 mg/kg. Expansion of clones was among the lowest in partial responders at 0.1-3.0 mg/kg. Also present in some nonresponders was a low level of normalized T-cell clonal expansion.

The sequences come from CD4+ or CD8+ T cells sorted from blood, collected in a trial of the OX40 agonist ivuxolimab. This clonotype was obtained from an adult with an advanced solid tumor such as melanoma, head and neck, liver or kidney cancer. The rearrangement links TRBV7-3 to TRBJ1-1; D uncertain. CDR3 region: CASSPYPGNEAFF. As DNA, the CDR3 is TGTGCCAGCAGCCCCTACCCGGGGAATGAAGCTTTCTTT.